Following are 16 T cell receptor beta chains from one sample sequenced in a study of T-cell memory formation after mild COVID-19. TCRdb reanalysed the 5' RACE reads using MiXCR and keeps one entry per CDR3 protein. The sample includes 470,000 or so distinct CDR3 sequences, about 20% of them seen just once. The sequenced sample was PBMCs or a T cell subset sorted from them (not recorded which). These receptors originate from an adult woman who had mild COVID-19 (a few samples of this study predate the infection). Cell type and time point are not known.

The chain is built from TRBV29-1 and TRBJ1-1, with D possibly being TRBD1 (5 bases). Germline V gives CDR1 SQVTM, CDR2 ANQGSEA. Trimming stripped 4 bases from V and 2 bases from J, with 11 bases between. CDR3 length: 13 amino acids. The CDR3 DNA reads TGCAGCGTTGCAGGGACCATTAACACTGAAGCTTTCTTT. It codes for CSVAGTINTEAFF.

This chain joins TRBV6-1 and TRBJ2-2; D remains unclear. The CDR3 sequence is 13 residues long. The V end was cut by 6 bases, the J end by 6 bases, with 11 bases between. Germline CDR1 is MNHNS and CDR2 is SASEGT. The CDR3 here is CASRIPLPGELFF. CDR3 DNA sequence: TGTGCCAGCAGGATACCACTACCCGGGGAGCTGTTTTTT.

This rearrangement joins TRBV5-1 to TRBJ2-7; weak D call: TRBD2 (6 bases). The CDR3 is 16 amino acids. The germline V gene has CDR1 SGHRS and CDR2 YFSETQ. The V gene lost 3 bases and the J gene lost 2 bases, with 18 bases spanning the gap. CDR3 sequence: CASSSGSLGGTYEQYF. As DNA, the CDR3 is TGCGCCAGCAGCTCCGGGTCCCTGGGGGGAACCTACGAGCAGTACTTC.

V gene TRBV24-1 combines with J gene TRBJ1-2; TRBD1 aligns across 8 bases. CDR1 KGHDR and CDR2 SFDVKD come from the germline V gene. After removal of 3 bases from V and 7 bases from J, the junction contained 9 bases not matched to a gene. The CDR3 consists of 15 residues. CDR3 in amino acids: CATSDPQGGTGGYTF. The CDR3 bases are TGTGCCACCAGTGATCCACAGGGGGGAACGGGTGGCTACACCTTC.

The sample holds many counts of this clonotype. The chain links TRBV20-1 to TRBJ2-3; a possible D gene is TRBD2 (6 bases). The CDR3 extends over 19 amino acids. The V and J ends lost 0 bases and 5 bases respectively, with 27 bases between them. Per germline, CDR1 DFQATT and CDR2 SNEGSKA (reference sequence). The CDR3, as DNA: TGCAGTGCTAGAGATCTGCCTAACGGGAGATTACCCGGGGTAGATACGCAGTATTTT. This gives the protein CSARDLPNGRLPGVDTQYF.

The CDR3 region has the DNA TGCGCCAGCAGCCAACGGGGGGGATTTTACAATGAGCAGTTCTTC. Protein: CASSQRGGFYNEQFF. V gene TRBV4-1 combines with J gene TRBJ2-1; 8 bases are shared with TRBD2. The CDR3 runs 15 residues. Germline V gene lookup returns CDR1 MGHRA and CDR2 YSYEKL. After removal of 2 bases from V and 4 bases from J, the junction contained 4 bases not matched to a gene.

This clonotype was observed a few times. The chain employs TRBV5-1 and TRBJ1-4; D remains unclear. Germline loops: CDR1 SGHRS, CDR2 YFSETQ. The V gene lost 0 bases and the J gene lost 7 bases, with 7 bases spanning the gap. This CDR3 comprises 13 residues. This CDR3 is CASSLAGGEKLFF. In DNA form, the CDR3 reads TGCGCCAGCAGCTTGGCAGGAGGTGAAAAACTGTTTTTT.

The chain joins TRBV5-1 to TRBJ2-3; TRBD2 matches 8 bases. Germline lookup yields CDR1 SGHRS and CDR2 YFSETQ. The CDR3 is 19 residues long. The V gene end was trimmed by 3 bases and the J gene end by 0 bases; junction bases not matched to a gene: 15. CDR3 sequence (DNA): TGCGCCAGCAGCTCCGCCCGGGGGGGCGGGGGTCCTAGCACAGATACGCAGTATTTT. Translating gives CASSSARGGGGPSTDTQYF. The full variable domain, completed using reference TRBV5-1 and TRBJ2-3, is KAGVTQTPRYLIKTRGQQVTLSCSPISGHRSVSWYQQTPGQGLQFLFEYFSETQRNKGNFPGRFSGRQFSNSRSEMNVSTLELGDSALYLCASSSARGGGGPSTDTQYFGPGTRLTVL.

The chain employs TRBV27 and TRBJ1-2; the match to TRBD1 covers 8 bases. Germline loops: CDR1 MNHEY, CDR2 SMNVEV (reference sequence). V dropped 4 bases and J dropped 3; count of bases not matched to a gene: 4. The CDR3 length is 14 residues. The CDR3 sequence: CASSSGGAYYGYTF. Written as DNA, the CDR3 is TGTGCCAGCAGTTCAGGGGGCGCTTACTATGGCTACACCTTC.

CDR3 sequence reads: CAISESVRIVKETQYF. DNA for the CDR3: TGTGCCATCAGTGAGTCCGTCCGAATTGTAAAAGAGACCCAGTACTTC. The gene calls are TRBV10-3 and TRBJ2-5; D not resolved. There are 16 residues in the CDR3. Between the trimmed V and J ends, which lost 0 bases and 3 bases, there was a span of 14 bases. CDR1 ENHRY and CDR2 SYGVKD come from the germline V gene.

The table lists this clonotype with a few counts. The chain is built from TRBV12-3 or TRBV12-4 and TRBJ1-5; TRBD1 might be the D (5 bases). Trimming pared 5 bases from V and 6 bases from J, leaving 14 bases between. CDR3 length equals 14 residues. This CDR3 reads CASSVQGLGQPQHF. CDR3 bases: TGTGCCAGCAGTGTGCAGGGCCTGGGTCAGCCCCAGCATTTT.

This clonotype was observed a few times. The chain has TRBV12-3 or TRBV12-4 and TRBJ1-5, with TRBD1 identical over 7 bases. Trimming took 6 bases from V and 7 from J; bases not matched to a gene: 9. The CDR3 has 14 amino acids. The CDR3 loop is CASSQYRGGQPQHF. CDR3 nucleotide sequence: TGTGCCAGCAGCCAGTACAGGGGAGGACAGCCCCAGCATTTT.

V is TRBV7-9 and J is TRBJ1-2, with TRBD1 as a possible D gene (5 bases). The CDR3 is made up of 13 amino acids. CDR1 and CDR2 (germline): SEHNR, FQNEAQ (reference sequence). V lost 1 base, J lost 8 bases, and 11 bases lay in between. The CDR3 protein is CASSLGVREGYTF. In DNA, the CDR3 is TGTGCCAGCAGCTTAGGGGTCAGGGAAGGCTACACCTTC.

V gene TRBV5-6 combines with J gene TRBJ2-7; D not resolved. In germline, CDR1 is SGHDT, CDR2 YYEEEE. The CDR3 totals 12 residues. Deletions cut 4 bases from V and 4 bases from J, with 9 bases between. The CDR3 DNA reads as TGTGCCAGCAGCAAGGACGCGTACGAGCAGTACTTC. This sequence encodes CASSKDAYEQYF.

The chain links TRBV3-1 to TRBJ2-3, with a tentative D call TRBD2 (5 bases). Germline-derived CDR1 and CDR2 are LGHDT and YNNKEL (reference sequence). The ends were cut back, 0 bases at V and 4 bases at J, with 14 bases in the middle. The CDR3 contains 16 residues. The CDR3 nucleotides read TGTGCCAGCAGCCAAGATAGAACTAGATCCCCAGATACGCAGTATTTT. Protein product: CASSQDRTRSPDTQYF.

This clonotype showed up many times. The chain joins TRBV7-3 to TRBJ1-2; 7 positions agree with TRBD1. The J segment lost 8 bases and the V segment lost 4 bases, leaving 13 bases of the junction unmatched. Germline assignment: CDR1 SGHTA and CDR2 FQGTGA. The CDR3 totals 15 residues. The CDR3 coding sequence is TGTGCCAGCAGCTCCAAGACAGGGCCCGTCGGGGGCTACACCTTC. Amino acids: CASSSKTGPVGGYTF.